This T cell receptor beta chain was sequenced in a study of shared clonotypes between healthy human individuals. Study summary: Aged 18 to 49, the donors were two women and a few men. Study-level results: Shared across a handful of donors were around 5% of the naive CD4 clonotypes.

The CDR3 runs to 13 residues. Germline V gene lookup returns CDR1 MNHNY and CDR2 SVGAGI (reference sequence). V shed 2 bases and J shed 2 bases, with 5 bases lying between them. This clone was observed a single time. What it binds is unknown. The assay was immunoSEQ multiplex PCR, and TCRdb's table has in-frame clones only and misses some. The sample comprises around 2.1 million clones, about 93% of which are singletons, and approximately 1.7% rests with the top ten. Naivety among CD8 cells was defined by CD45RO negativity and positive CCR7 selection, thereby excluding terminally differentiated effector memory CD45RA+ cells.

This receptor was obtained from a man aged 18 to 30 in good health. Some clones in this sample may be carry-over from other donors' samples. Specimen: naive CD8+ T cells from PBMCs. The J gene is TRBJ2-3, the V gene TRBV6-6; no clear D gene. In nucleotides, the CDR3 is TGTGCCAGCAGTTACAGGGACACAGATACGCAGTATTTT. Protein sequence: CASSYRDTDTQYF.